Detailed here is one TCR beta chain. Its antigen is not known. Trimming cost V 3 bases and J 7 bases; bases outside gene matches: 9. Germline CDR1 reads LNHDA; CDR2 reads SQIVND (reference sequence). The CDR3 runs to 15 residues. During the collection period, no donor immune events like infections were recorded. Some clones are missing from TCRdb's copy, which holds only in-frame ones; the method was immunoSEQ multiplex PCR. The table shows more than 95,000 clones, with 84% occurring only once. The sample belongs to a study of identifying expanded T cells in peripheral blood. Notes on the study in general: About 1.2 clones differed between technical replicates, versus about 17 and 20 over time. Clone count variance between roughly 2-week samples rose with total template count.

The V call is TRBV19, the J call TRBJ2-1; 7 bases agree with TRBD2. This clonotype originated in a person aged 18-70 years in good health. Sequences were obtained from blood. CDR3 in amino acids: CASSIRSGRLNEQFF. The CDR3 DNA reads as TGTGCCAGTAGTATCCGTTCCGGGAGGCTAAATGAGCAGTTCTTC.